One sample yielded the 27 T cell receptor beta chains listed below, sequenced in a study of blood T cell repertoires in COVID-19. TCRdb keeps only in-frame clones here, not all; method: immunoSEQ multiplex PCR. Here the sample spans over 250,000 clones, 85% being singletons. Sequenced: peripheral blood. Source of these receptors: a human donor in a cohort sampled during active COVID-19.

The J gene is TRBJ2-4, the V gene TRBV29-1, with 8 bases fitting TRBD2. CDR1 and CDR2 (germline): SQVTM, ANQGSEA. The V gene end was trimmed by 1 base and the J gene end by 0 bases; junction bases not matched to a gene: 8. The length of the CDR3 is 17 residues. Here the CDR3 reads CSVEAADSGIAKNIQYF. For the CDR3, the DNA is TGCAGCGTTGAAGCCGCCGATAGCGGGATAGCCAAAAACATTCAGTACTTC.

The rearrangement uses TRBV6-5 and TRBJ1-3, with D possibly TRBD1 on 6 matching bases. The CDR3 runs 16 residues. CDR1 and CDR2 from the germline V gene are MNHEY and SVGAGI. V was trimmed by 4 bases and J by 0 bases, leaving 13 bases between them. Here the CDR3 reads CASSLSGTTSGNTIYF. CDR3 DNA sequence: TGTGCCAGCAGTTTATCCGGGACAACCTCTGGAAACACCATATATTTT.

The V gene is TRBV19, the J gene TRBJ2-1; D possibly corresponds to TRBD2 (5 bases). Germline values: CDR1 LNHDA, CDR2 SQIVND (reference sequence). The CDR3 covers 13 residues. V lost 3 bases and J 11 bases, leaving 14 bases between the germline ends. The CDR3 reads CASSMDSERQQFF. The CDR3 nucleotides are TGTGCCAGTAGTATGGACTCCGAGAGGCAGCAGTTCTTC.

This chain uses TRBV6-2 or TRBV6-3 with TRBJ2-7, with no clear D. The V gene lost 5 bases and the J gene lost 3 bases, with 8 bases spanning the gap. The CDR3 extends over 12 amino acids. Per germline, CDR1 MNHEY and CDR2 SVGEGT. The CDR3 loop is CASSQAGYEQYF. Here the CDR3 DNA reads TGTGCCAGCAGTCAAGCAGGCTACGAGCAGTACTTC.

V and J are TRBV11-2 and TRBJ1-6; D remains ambiguous. This CDR3 has 13 residues. Germline lookup yields CDR1 SGHAT and CDR2 FQNNGV. V shed 0 bases and J shed 8 bases, with 5 bases lying between them. As DNA, the CDR3 is TGTGCCAGCAGCTTAGAGGAGCATTCACCCCTCCACTTT. This encodes CASSLEEHSPLHF.

This chain uses TRBV29-1 with TRBJ2-5, with 7 bases matching TRBD1. The CDR3 sequence is 12 residues long. Germline-derived CDR1 and CDR2 are SQVTM and ANQGSEA. V dropped 6 bases and J dropped 8; count of bases not matched to a gene: 9. The CDR3: CSVAGTVGTQYF. The CDR3 nucleotides are TGCAGCGTAGCTGGGACAGTGGGAACCCAGTACTTC.

The gene calls are TRBV6-5 and TRBJ2-3, with D possibly being TRBD1 (5 bases). The germline V gene has CDR1 MNHEY and CDR2 SVGAGI. This CDR3 has 15 residues. V dropped 6 bases and J dropped 7 bases, with 20 bases sitting between them. CDR3 sequence reads: CASSPVYQGSYTQYF. In nucleotides, the CDR3 is TGTGCCAGCAGCCCGGTTTACCAGGGTAGTTATACGCAGTATTTT.

V gene TRBV9 combines with J gene TRBJ1-1; D gene uncertain. Germline CDR1 is SGDLS and CDR2 is YYNGEE. V was shortened by 0 bases and J by 2 bases, with 8 bases between the two germline ends. The CDR3 is made up of 14 amino acids. This CDR3 is CASSVGGENTEAFF. The CDR3 bases are TGTGCCAGCAGCGTAGGCGGGGAAAACACTGAAGCTTTCTTT.

The chain recombines TRBV5-8 with TRBJ2-2; weak D call: TRBD1 (5 bases). Germline CDR1 SGHTS, CDR2 YDEGEE. V was cut by 1 base and J by 1 base, with 14 bases left in between. CDR3 length equals 17 residues. The CDR3 region has the DNA TGTGCCAGCAGCTTGCCGTCGACAGCTCGGAACACCGGGGAGCTGTTTTTT. Residues: CASSLPSTARNTGELFF. The full variable domain, in which reference TRBV5-8 and TRBJ2-2 provide the parts outside the CDR3, is EAGVTQSPTHLIKTRGQQATLRCSPISGHTSVYWYQQALGLGLQFLLWYDEGEERNRGNFPPRFSGRQFPNYSSELNVNALELEDSALYLCASSLPSTARNTGELFFGEGSRLTVL.

CDR3 DNA: TGTGCCAGTAGTGGTTCGGGAGCCATGAACACTGAAGCTTTCTTT. Its protein is CASSGSGAMNTEAFF. This rearrangement joins TRBV19 to TRBJ1-1; D is unclear. Germline V gene data show CDR1 as LNHDA and CDR2 as SQIVND (reference sequence). V lost 5 bases and J lost 0, with 13 bases in between. The CDR3 spans 15 residues.

The V call is TRBV12-3 or TRBV12-4, the J call TRBJ1-5, with D uncertain. This CDR3 contains 13 residues. V lost 3 bases to trimming and J lost 0 bases, with 3 bases between them. Here the CDR3 DNA reads TGTGCCAGCAGTTTCAATAGCAATCAGCCCCAGCATTTT. This translates into CASSFNSNQPQHF.

The table lists this clone with a count of one. The chain has TRBV25-1 and TRBJ2-3; D is possibly TRBD2 (6 bases). CDR1 is MGHDK and CDR2 is SYGVNS in the germline V gene. Between the trimmed V and J ends, which lost 4 bases and 3 bases, there was a span of 14 bases. The CDR3 is 15 residues long. The CDR3 region has the DNA TGTGCCAGCAGTGTGTCGCGGGAAAAGACAGATACGCAGTATTTT. It translates to CASSVSREKTDTQYF.

The rearrangement joins TRBV3-1 (or the pseudogene TRBV3-2) to TRBJ2-7; D might be TRBD2 (6 bases). This CDR3 contains 14 residues. V was shortened by 2 bases and J by 6 bases, with 14 bases between the two germline ends. Germline values: CDR1 LGHDT, CDR2 YNNKEL (reference sequence). This CDR3 reads CASSQLNRGSEQYF. In DNA, the CDR3 is TGTGCCAGCAGCCAATTGAATCGGGGGAGCGAGCAGTACTTC.

V usage is TRBV9 and J usage is TRBJ2-3, with D unclear. From germline, CDR1 is SGDLS and CDR2 YYNGEE. The length of the CDR3 is 16 residues. Between the trimmed V and J ends, which lost 4 bases and 0 bases, there was a span of 15 bases. For the CDR3, the DNA is TGTGCCAGCAGCACCTCGTCTAGTTCTAGCACAGATACGCAGTATTTT. Its translation: CASSTSSSSSTDTQYF.

The chain is built from TRBV6-2 or TRBV6-3 and TRBJ1-6; D gene unclear. CDR1 is MNHEY and CDR2 is SVGEGT in the germline V gene. This CDR3 comprises 15 residues. V was shortened by 5 bases and J by 7 bases, with 15 bases between the two germline ends. CDR3 nucleotides: TGTGCCAGCAGTCTCCTCAGAAGCAGGAATTCACCCCTCCACTTT. Encoded protein: CASSLLRSRNSPLHF.

CDR3 DNA: TGTGCCAGCTCACCACAGGGGCTCACGGATACGCAGTATTTT. This codes for CASSPQGLTDTQYF. The chain recombines TRBV18 with TRBJ2-3; TRBD1 is a possible D gene (5 bases). V lost 1 base and J lost 6, with 11 bases in between. The CDR3 has 14 residues. CDR1 and CDR2 (germline): KGHSH, LQKENI. The variable domain in full, with the rest retrieved from reference TRBV18 and TRBJ2-3, is NAGVMQNPRHLVRRRGQEARLRCSPMKGHSHVYWYRQLPEEGLKFMVYLQKENIIDESGMPKERFSAEFPKEGPSILRIQQVVRGDSAAYFCASSPQGLTDTQYFGPGTRLTVL.

This clone was seen only once. The chain carries TRBV6-5 and TRBJ1-1; no clear D gene. The germline V and J ends were trimmed by 8 bases and 0 bases, with 13 bases remaining between them. The CDR3 extends over 14 amino acids. Germline CDR1 is MNHEY and CDR2 is SVGAGI. CDR3 nucleotides: TGTGCCAGCGGCGGGCACGGGATGAACACTGAAGCTTTCTTT. It yields the protein CASGGHGMNTEAFF.

The genes are TRBV4-3 and TRBJ2-1, with 12 bases that match TRBD2. CDR3 length equals 15 residues. The junction had 1 base not matched to a gene; V was cut back by 1 base and J by 6 bases. Germline V lookup: CDR1 LGHNA, CDR2 YSLEER. This CDR3 is CASSQAGLAGNEQFF. CDR3 nucleotide sequence: TGCGCCAGCAGCCAAGCGGGACTAGCGGGCAATGAGCAGTTCTTC.

The CDR3 loop reads CASSPRGLVYGNEQFF. The CDR3 DNA follows: TGTGCCAGCAGTCCGCGGGGGTTGGTATATGGGAATGAGCAGTTCTTC. This chain connects TRBV27 to TRBJ2-1, with 7 bases identical to TRBD2. V shed 5 bases, J shed 7 bases, and the junction held 14 bases outside the gene matches. CDR3 length: 16 residues. Germline lookup yields CDR1 MNHEY and CDR2 SMNVEV (reference sequence).

The chain carries TRBV5-1 and TRBJ2-1, with TRBD2 matching 10 bases. CDR3 size: 15 residues. V was pared by 5 bases and J by 5 bases, with 7 bases of the junction left unmatched. Germline V gene sequence: CDR1 SGHRS, CDR2 YFSETQ. For the CDR3, the DNA is TGCGCCAGCAGGCCCGGGACTAGCGCCAACAATGAGCAGTTCTTC. As protein: CASRPGTSANNEQFF. Combining the CDR3 with reference TRBV5-1 and TRBJ2-1 gives the whole variable domain KAGVTQTPRYLIKTRGQQVTLSCSPISGHRSVSWYQQTPGQGLQFLFEYFSETQRNKGNFPGRFSGRQFSNSRSEMNVSTLELGDSALYLCASRPGTSANNEQFFGPGTRLTVL.

The rearrangement joins TRBV10-3 to TRBJ1-1, with D perhaps TRBD1 (6 bases). CDR3 size: 13 residues. CDR1 and CDR2 (germline): ENHRY, SYGVKD. V shed 5 bases and J shed 0 bases, with 7 bases lying between them. In DNA form, the CDR3 reads TGTGCCATCAGTCAGGGGATGAACACTGAAGCTTTCTTT. This gives the protein CAISQGMNTEAFF.

The rearrangement joins TRBV9 to TRBJ1-1; D gene ambiguous. Trimming shortened V by 0 bases and J by 3 bases, and 21 bases separated the two germline ends. This CDR3 spans 18 amino acids. Germline V gene sequence: CDR1 SGDLS, CDR2 YYNGEE. Here the CDR3 reads CASSVGGGFTVRDTEAFF. The CDR3 DNA sequence: TGTGCCAGCAGCGTAGGAGGTGGGTTTACGGTGAGGGACACTGAAGCTTTCTTT. Looking up the rest from reference TRBV9 and TRBJ1-1 gives the full variable domain: DSGVTQTPKHLITATGQRVTLRCSPRSGDLSVYWYQQSLDQGLQFLIQYYNGEERAKGNILERFSAQQFPDLHSELNLSSLELGDSALYFCASSVGGGFTVRDTEAFFGQGTRLTVV.

This chain uses TRBV24-1 with TRBJ2-2, with TRBD1 matching 7 bases. CDR3 length equals 16 residues. Germline trimming cut 4 bases from V and 2 bases from J; bases unmatched to any gene: 6. Looked up from germline, CDR1 is KGHDR and CDR2 is SFDVKD. The CDR3 reads CATSETGSENTGELFF. The DNA of the CDR3 is TGTGCCACCAGTGAGACAGGGTCGGAAAACACCGGGGAGCTGTTTTTT.

A remark on this clone: One end of the junction fails to match germline, which may point to a read error. The rearrangement joins TRBV2 to TRBJ1-5; D possibly corresponds to TRBD1 (6 bases). The CDR3 has 15 residues. Germline V gene lookup returns CDR1 SNHLY and CDR2 FYNNEI. The CDR3 coding sequence is TGTGCCAGCAGCGAAGACAGGTATAGCAATCAGCCCCAGCATTTT. The encoded protein is CASSEDRYSNQPQHF.

This sequence joins TRBV28 and TRBJ2-7, with D possibly matching TRBD2 (6 bases). This CDR3 is built from 14 residues. Looked up from germline, CDR1 is MDHEN and CDR2 is SYDVKM. The V end was cut by 4 bases, the J end by 2 bases, with 12 bases between. The CDR3 bases are TGTGCCAGCAGTTCCGGGAGCCTGACCTACGAGCAGTACTTC. Translated: CASSSGSLTYEQYF.

The CDR3 is CASWNGRNYEQYF. CDR3 in DNA: TGTGCCAGTTGGAACGGGAGAAACTACGAGCAGTACTTC. The chain recombines TRBV28 with TRBJ2-7, with TRBD2 as a possible D gene (6 bases). Germline loops: CDR1 MDHEN, CDR2 SYDVKM. The germline V and J ends were trimmed by 9 bases and 3 bases, with 15 bases remaining between them. The CDR3 has 13 residues.

This sequence joins TRBV4-1 and TRBJ2-1, with D uncertain. The CDR3 runs 15 residues. Per the germline V gene, CDR1 is MGHRA and CDR2 is YSYEKL. With 1 base removed from V and 4 bases from J, the gap between germline ends came to 11 bases. DNA for the CDR3: TGCGCCAGCAGCCAAGTCGCTACTCTTTACAATGAGCAGTTCTTC. Protein: CASSQVATLYNEQFF.